The clone carrying this TCR beta chain was detected only a few times. Its antigen is not known. These data are taken from a study of neoadjuvant anti-PD-1 for oral cavity cancer. Study in general: Around day 43, patients without progression received a fourth nivolumab dose before surgery. Regarding the study as a whole: Expansion of preexisting intratumoral clones was suggested to aid response.

Survey sequencing of tumors mostly used roughly 4.8 ug DNA, two replicates. Libraries were prepared by immunoSEQ multiplex PCR; TCRdb keeps only in-frame clonotypes and omits some of them. The data show about 23,000 clones, about 26% seen once. The CDR3 runs 15 residues. Trimming cost V 1 base and J 6 bases, with 12 bases left between them. The germline CDR1 and CDR2 sequences are MRHNA and SNTAGT. Time point of the sample: after neoadjuvant nivolumab, at surgical resection. Patients were newly diagnosed with stage II-IVA oral cavity squamous cell carcinoma without prior systemic or radiation treatment.

The chain combines TRBV6-4 with TRBJ2-2; D remains ambiguous. The TCR was taken from a person aged 35 to 85 with oral cavity squamous cell carcinoma. Sequencing was performed on tumor tissue, taken after nivolumab (anti-PD-1) treatment. This chain's CDR3 is CASSDYKSPPGELFF. DNA for the CDR3: TGTGCCAGCAGTGACTACAAATCTCCCCCCGGGGAGCTGTTTTTT.